This entry lists 32 T cell receptor beta chains sequenced from one sample in a study of T cell responses to AZD1222 COVID-19 vaccine. Measured with immunoSEQ multiplex PCR; TCRdb has only the in-frame clones, and not every one. Of around 100,000 clones in the sample, less than 90% are singletons; the top ten hold about a sixth. The sequences come from peripheral blood, collected on day 0 of AZD1222 vaccination. Receptor source: an adult in good health.

V usage is TRBV2 and J usage is TRBJ2-1; 15 bases line up with TRBD2. Germline CDR1 is SNHLY and CDR2 is FYNNEI. The V and J ends lost 1 base and 7 bases, in that order; junction bases with no gene match: 2. The CDR3 has 16 amino acids. This CDR3 is CASSEGGTSGRNEQFF. DNA for the CDR3: TGTGCCAGCAGTGAAGGAGGGACTAGCGGGAGGAATGAGCAGTTCTTC.

For the CDR3, the DNA is TGTGCCAGCAGCCAAGCGTCATATGGCTACACCTTC. Translated, it gives CASSQASYGYTF. The chain combines TRBV14 with TRBJ1-2; D gene unclear. CDR1 and CDR2 (germline): SGHDN, FVKESK. The CDR3 covers 12 residues. V was trimmed by 1 base and J by 5 bases, leaving 5 bases between them.

This chain joins TRBV6-5 and TRBJ2-5; no definite D call. The V end was cut by 8 bases, the J end by 5 bases, with 18 bases between. Germline V gene data show CDR1 as MNHEY and CDR2 as SVGAGI. This CDR3 has 14 residues. CDR3 in amino acids: CASPPGQARETQYF. The CDR3 region has the DNA TGTGCCAGCCCGCCTGGCCAAGCCAGGGAGACCCAGTACTTC.

The chain couples TRBV12-3 or TRBV12-4 to TRBJ1-5, with D tentatively TRBD1 (5 bases). V was cut by 8 bases and J by 2 bases, with 10 bases left in between. The CDR3 is 13 residues long. Here the CDR3 reads CASARGGNQPQHF. CDR3 in DNA: TGTGCCAGCGCGAGGGGAGGCAATCAGCCCCAGCATTTT.

This clone was counted only a few times. The chain employs TRBV11-3 and TRBJ2-3, with unresolved D. From germline, CDR1 is SGHNT and CDR2 YENEEA. The V end lost 5 bases, the J end lost 3 bases, and 9 bases lay between the germline ends. The CDR3 is 13 amino acids. In DNA form, the CDR3 reads TGTGCCAGCAGCCCATTTGGAACAGATACGCAGTATTTT. Encoded protein: CASSPFGTDTQYF. The whole variable domain, remainder taken from reference TRBV11-3 and TRBJ2-3, is EAGVVQSPRYKIIEKKQPVAFWCNPISGHNTLYWYLQNLGQGPELLIRYENEEAVDDSQLPKDRFSAERLKGVDSTLKIQPAELGDSAVYLCASSPFGTDTQYFGPGTRLTVL.

The CDR3 DNA is TGTGCCAGCTCACTGACACAGAACACTGAAGCTTTCTTT. Translating it yields CASSLTQNTEAFF. V and J are TRBV18 and TRBJ1-1; unclear D gene. Germline CDR1 and CDR2: KGHSH and LQKENI. The germline V and J ends were trimmed by 4 bases and 1 base, with 7 bases remaining between them. The CDR3 has 13 amino acids.

The rearrangement links TRBV18 to TRBJ1-6; no reliable D call. Trimming stripped 2 bases from V and 7 bases from J, with 6 bases between. Germline V gene sequence: CDR1 KGHSH, CDR2 LQKENI. This CDR3 spans 13 amino acids. The chain's CDR3 is CASSPIANSPLHF. CDR3 nucleotides: TGTGCCAGCTCACCAATAGCGAATTCACCCCTCCACTTT.

The V call is TRBV28, the J call TRBJ1-5, with D possibly matching TRBD1 (6 bases). This CDR3 spans 13 amino acids. The V gene's germline CDR1 is MDHEN and CDR2 SYDVKM. Deletions cut 6 bases from V and 6 bases from J, with 12 bases between. DNA for the CDR3: TGTGCCAGCAGGACAGGTCATCTTCAGCCCCAGCATTTT. Protein sequence: CASRTGHLQPQHF.

The chain uses TRBV7-2 and TRBJ1-4, with 7 bases lining up with TRBD1. CDR3 length equals 14 residues. V was pared by 5 bases and J by 6 bases, with 6 bases of the junction left unmatched. The germline gives CDR1 SGHTA, CDR2 FQGNSA. CDR3 region: CASSPRQGYEKLFF. DNA for the CDR3: TGTGCCAGCAGCCCCAGACAGGGATATGAAAAACTGTTTTTT.

This chain connects TRBV19 to TRBJ2-3, with TRBD2 matching over 15 bases. CDR3 length: 18 amino acids. The V gene's germline CDR1 is LNHDA and CDR2 SQIVND (reference sequence). The V and J ends lost 2 bases and 4 bases, in that order; junction bases with no gene match: 7. The CDR3 spells CASSIPTGLAGGSDTQYF. The CDR3 DNA reads as TGTGCCAGTAGTATACCGACCGGACTAGCGGGAGGGTCAGATACGCAGTATTTT.

This clone was recorded once. The chain has TRBV30 and TRBJ1-3; D ambiguous. The CDR3 loop spans 11 amino acids. Trimming cost V 4 bases and J 5 bases, with 6 bases left between them. CDR1 is GTSNPN, CDR2 SVGIG, per germline (reference sequence). The CDR3 loop reads CAWTVRNTIYF. In DNA form, the CDR3 reads TGTGCCTGGACGGTGAGAAACACCATATATTTT.

This clone was counted a single time. The chain uses TRBV11-3 and TRBJ1-3, with D possibly TRBD1 on 6 matching bases. Trimming removed 7 bases from V and 2 bases from J, with 21 bases in between. Germline V gives CDR1 SGHNT, CDR2 YENEEA. The length of the CDR3 is 17 residues. The CDR3 protein is CASTPTPGGATGNTIYF. The CDR3 DNA is TGTGCCAGCACCCCCACACCGGGGGGCGCGACTGGAAACACCATATATTTT.

This chain uses TRBV3-1 (or the pseudogene TRBV3-2) with TRBJ1-1; a possible D gene is TRBD1 (5 bases). The CDR3 sequence is 11 residues long. The V end was cut by 10 bases, the J end by 7 bases, with 13 bases between. Germline V lookup: CDR1 LGHDT, CDR2 YNNKEL (reference sequence). The CDR3 loop is CATARGVEAFF. The CDR3 DNA reads TGTGCCACAGCGAGAGGGGTTGAAGCTTTCTTT.

The chain couples TRBV7-2 to TRBJ2-1; D might be TRBD1 (6 bases). The CDR3 totals 15 residues. The V end was cut by 4 bases, the J end by 3 bases, with 13 bases between. CDR1 SGHTA and CDR2 FQGNSA come from the germline V gene. The CDR3 DNA reads as TGTGCCAGCAGCTCCCCCGGGACACTCTACAATGAGCAGTTCTTC. It translates to CASSSPGTLYNEQFF.

V usage is TRBV5-1 and J usage is TRBJ2-1; 8 bases are shared with TRBD2. The germline V gene has CDR1 SGHRS and CDR2 YFSETQ. The CDR3 totals 16 residues. V dropped 3 bases and J dropped 6; count of bases not matched to a gene: 11. The CDR3 bases are TGCGCCAGCAGCTCCTTTCAGAGCGGGGGAGTCAATGAGCAGTTCTTC. Its translation: CASSSFQSGGVNEQFF. Variable domain in full (rest from reference TRBV5-1 and TRBJ2-1): KAGVTQTPRYLIKTRGQQVTLSCSPISGHRSVSWYQQTPGQGLQFLFEYFSETQRNKGNFPGRFSGRQFSNSRSEMNVSTLELGDSALYLCASSSFQSGGVNEQFFGPGTRLTVL.

The chain has TRBV7-2 and TRBJ1-2; D remains ambiguous. CDR3 length: 15 amino acids. Trimming left V 4 bases short and J 7 bases short, with 19 bases between. Germline V gene data show CDR1 as SGHTA and CDR2 as FQGNSA. The CDR3 here is CASSSDDKGYGGYTF. The CDR3 DNA sequence: TGTGCCAGCAGCTCAGATGATAAGGGATATGGTGGCTACACCTTC.

The chain combines TRBV20-1 with TRBJ2-1; 8 bases fit TRBD1. V gave up 3 bases and J gave up 5 bases; unmatched junction bases: 9. This CDR3 is built from 15 residues. The germline V gene encodes CDR1 DFQATT and CDR2 SNEGSKA (reference sequence). CDR3 nucleotide sequence: TGCAGTGCTAGTACAGGGGGTACGTGGAACAATGAGCAGTTCTTC. This gives the protein CSASTGGTWNNEQFF.

The chain has TRBV6-5 and TRBJ1-2, with TRBD1 matching 9 bases. Germline-derived CDR1 and CDR2 are MNHEY and SVGAGI. The CDR3 extends over 15 amino acids. Unmatched junction bases numbered 4, after V lost 0 bases and J lost 5 bases. For the CDR3, the DNA is TGTGCCAGCAGTTACTCGAGGGACAGGGCATATGGCTACACCTTC. Translating it yields CASSYSRDRAYGYTF.

This chain connects TRBV6-5 to TRBJ1-2; tentatively, D is TRBD1 (6 bases). This CDR3 has 16 amino acids. The germline V and J ends were trimmed by 4 bases and 0 bases, with 15 bases remaining between them. Germline V lookup: CDR1 MNHEY, CDR2 SVGAGI. The CDR3 loop is CASSLTGSTPNYGYTF. DNA for the CDR3: TGTGCCAGCAGTTTGACAGGAAGTACTCCTAACTATGGCTACACCTTC.

The gene calls are TRBV5-1 and TRBJ2-2, with 9 positions matching TRBD1. The J segment lost 5 bases and the V segment lost 4 bases, leaving 6 bases of the junction unmatched. The CDR3 covers 15 residues. The germline CDR1 and CDR2 sequences are SGHRS and YFSETQ. CDR3 nucleotide sequence: TGCGCCAGCAGCGTGACAGGGGGAGGAACCGGGGAGCTGTTTTTT. Translation gives CASSVTGGGTGELFF.

J is TRBJ1-2 and V is TRBV12-3 or TRBV12-4; tentatively, D is TRBD1 (5 bases). This CDR3 contains 11 residues. Trimming pared 1 base from V and 8 bases from J, leaving 5 bases between. As DNA, the CDR3 is TGTGCCAGCAGTTTAGGGGGCGGCTACACCTTC. It encodes CASSLGGGYTF.

This CDR3 reads CASSLRVAGNTIYF. The CDR3 DNA sequence: TGTGCCAGCAGCCTCAGGGTAGCTGGAAACACCATATATTTT. V usage is TRBV5-8 and J usage is TRBJ1-3; possible D gene TRBD1, 5 bases. Per germline, CDR1 SGHTS and CDR2 YDEGEE. V was pared by 4 bases and J by 2 bases, with 10 bases between. The CDR3 runs 14 residues.

The J gene is TRBJ1-5, the V gene TRBV10-3; D not certain. Trimming took off 2 bases at V and 9 bases at J, with 14 bases between the two ends. The germline CDR1 and CDR2 sequences are ENHRY and SYGVKD. The CDR3 sequence is 14 residues long. CDR3 amino acids: CAISEGENHRPQHF. In DNA form, the CDR3 reads TGTGCCATCAGTGAGGGTGAGAATCATCGGCCCCAGCATTTT.

The rearrangement uses TRBV28 and TRBJ2-1; TRBD2 aligns across 7 bases. V gave up 5 bases and J gave up 3 bases; unmatched junction bases: 10. CDR1 and CDR2 (germline): MDHEN, SYDVKM. The CDR3 is 16 residues long. The chain's CDR3 is CASSTYSGNRYNEQFF. CDR3 nucleotide sequence: TGTGCCAGCAGTACCTACAGCGGGAACCGCTACAATGAGCAGTTCTTC.

CDR3 residues: CASRPTGEGLGYTF. The CDR3 DNA follows: TGTGCCAGCAGACCTACAGGAGAGGGGCTTGGCTACACCTTC. V is TRBV27 and J is TRBJ1-2; tentative D call: TRBD1 (5 bases). Trimming took 6 bases from V and 7 from J, leaving 18 bases between them. This CDR3 contains 14 residues. Germline assignment: CDR1 MNHEY and CDR2 SMNVEV (reference sequence).

This rearrangement joins TRBV5-6 to TRBJ1-5; weak D call: TRBD1 (6 bases). V was shortened by 8 bases and J by 6 bases, with 9 bases between the two germline ends. From germline, CDR1 is SGHDT and CDR2 YYEEEE. This CDR3 is built from 11 residues. The chain's CDR3 is CAREGGQPQHF. The CDR3 DNA is TGTGCCAGAGAGGGGGGTCAGCCCCAGCATTTT.

The gene calls are TRBV9 and TRBJ2-1, with 9 bases fitting TRBD2. V lost 0 bases to trimming and J lost 6 bases; unmatched junction nucleotides: 4. Germline V lookup: CDR1 SGDLS, CDR2 YYNGEE. The CDR3 covers 15 residues. CDR3 loop: CASSVASGTFNEQFF. Here the CDR3 DNA reads TGTGCCAGCAGCGTAGCTAGCGGGACTTTCAATGAGCAGTTCTTC. The complete variable domain, with remaining parts taken from reference TRBV9 and TRBJ2-1, reads DSGVTQTPKHLITATGQRVTLRCSPRSGDLSVYWYQQSLDQGLQFLIQYYNGEERAKGNILERFSAQQFPDLHSELNLSSLELGDSALYFCASSVASGTFNEQFFGPGTRLTVL.

CDR3 in amino acids: CASSPRQGRNTEAFF. The CDR3 coding sequence is TGTGCCAGCAGCCCCCGACAGGGGCGGAACACTGAAGCTTTCTTT. The V gene is TRBV7-9, the J gene TRBJ1-1, with TRBD1 identical over 8 bases. J was trimmed by 1 base and V by 5 bases; bases with no gene match: 6. The CDR3 covers 15 residues. Germline V gene data show CDR1 as SEHNR and CDR2 as FQNEAQ (reference sequence).

The V and J genes are TRBV6-2 or TRBV6-3 and TRBJ1-5; unclear D gene. V lost 2 bases, J lost 0 bases, and 5 bases lay in between. Germline lookup yields CDR1 MNHEY and CDR2 SVGEGT. This CDR3 has 14 residues. CDR3 amino acids: CASSYINSNQPQHF. The CDR3 DNA sequence: TGTGCCAGCAGTTACATAAATAGCAATCAGCCCCAGCATTTT.

CDR3 nucleotides: TGCGCCAGCAGGGACAGGGAGGGTTCACCCCTCCACTTT. Amino acids: CASRDREGSPLHF. The chain combines TRBV5-1 with TRBJ1-6, with 8 bases that match TRBD1. The CDR3 is made up of 13 amino acids. J lost 9 bases, V lost 5 bases, and 4 bases had no gene match. CDR1 and CDR2 (germline): SGHRS, YFSETQ.

V and J are TRBV27 and TRBJ1-5; D gene unclear. The CDR3 loop spans 15 amino acids. Per the germline V gene, CDR1 is MNHEY and CDR2 is SMNVEV (reference sequence). V gave up 5 bases and J gave up 9 bases, with 20 bases separating them. As DNA, the CDR3 is TGTGCCAGCAGTCCTCGAGCCGTCATTGTGCGGCCCCAGCATTTT. Translation gives CASSPRAVIVRPQHF.

J is TRBJ2-5 and V is TRBV6-5; 12 nucleotides agree with TRBD2. Germline V gene lookup returns CDR1 MNHEY and CDR2 SVGAGI. V trimming: 5 bases; J trimming: 5 bases; junction bases outside the gene matches: 6. This CDR3 is built from 15 residues. The CDR3 DNA reads TGTGCCAGCAGTACACTAGCGGGAGGTTTGGAGACCCAGTACTTC. Translated: CASSTLAGGLETQYF.